The 21 T cell receptor beta chains below were found in one sample sequenced in a study of blood T cells in healthy people across ages. With a J-beta primer mix and a sample-barcoded 5' primer, a second PCR ran about 6 to 11 cycles. TCRdb processed the 5' RACE reads anew with MiXCR; each CDR3 protein has one entry. The data contain 1.5 million or so distinct CDR3 sequences, 35% to 45% of them singletons. The sample comprised blood. The receptor set was obtained from a woman between 18 and 30 years old in good health.

This clonotype was seen only a few times. The genes are TRBV11-2 and TRBJ2-7, with D maybe TRBD2 (6 bases). V shed 5 bases and J shed 1 base, with 12 bases lying between them. CDR1 and CDR2 (germline): SGHAT, FQNNGV. This CDR3 is built from 14 residues. The CDR3 DNA reads TGTGCCAGCAGCCAGGGACTGCCTTCCTACGAGCAGTACTTC. This translates into CASSQGLPSYEQYF. Combining the CDR3 with reference TRBV11-2 and TRBJ2-7 gives the whole variable domain EAGVAQSPRYKIIEKRQSVAFWCNPISGHATLYWYQQILGQGPKLLIQFQNNGVVDDSQLPKDRFSAERLKGVDSTLKIQPAKLEDSAVYLCASSQGLPSYEQYFGPGTRLTVT.

This clonotype was found many times. The J gene is TRBJ2-1, the V gene TRBV6-5; 7 positions agree with TRBD1. The CDR3 runs 14 residues. Germline V gene sequence: CDR1 MNHEY, CDR2 SVGAGI. The trim removed 5 bases at V and 4 bases at J, leaving 5 bases unmatched. CDR3 in DNA: TGTGCCAGCAGTCTACAGGGGTTTTACAATGAGCAGTTCTTC. It yields the protein CASSLQGFYNEQFF.

This clonotype has just one count. This chain joins TRBV13 and TRBJ2-5, with 11 bases aligning to TRBD1. The assigned J gene may be wrong: the sequence end matches TRBJ2-7 better. CDR1 and CDR2 from the germline V gene are PRHDT and FYEKMQ (reference sequence). The CDR3 runs 16 residues. The CDR3 here is CASSFQDRGLFYEQYV. As DNA, the CDR3 is TGTGCCAGCAGCTTCCAGGACAGGGGGCTGTTCTACGAGCAGTACGTC.

The chain uses TRBV19 and TRBJ2-5; 10 bases agree with TRBD2. Germline-derived CDR1 and CDR2 are LNHDA and SQIVND (reference sequence). CDR3 length: 16 residues. J was trimmed by 5 bases and V by 2 bases; bases with no gene match: 8. The CDR3 region is CASSIRISGRKETQYF. The DNA of the CDR3 is TGTGCCAGTAGTATAAGGATTAGCGGGAGGAAGGAGACCCAGTACTTC.

The CDR3 region is CASSYGGMSAPLTYEQFF. The CDR3 DNA follows: TGTGCCAGCAGCTACGGAGGGATGTCGGCACCTCTTACATATGAGCAGTTCTTC. The rearrangement uses TRBV6-2 or TRBV6-3 and TRBJ2-1; TRBD2 is a possible D gene (6 bases). The germline gives CDR1 MNHEY, CDR2 SVGEGT. Trimming shortened V by 6 bases and J by 8 bases, and 29 bases separated the two germline ends. The CDR3 sequence is 18 residues long.

This clonotype came up a few times. This sequence joins TRBV7-9 and TRBJ2-7, with 7 bases that match TRBD1. The CDR3 spans 14 residues. J lost 0 bases, V lost 4 bases, and 3 bases had no gene match. The germline V gene encodes CDR1 SEHNR and CDR2 FQNEAQ (reference sequence). CDR3 in amino acids: CASSSGQVSYEQYF. The CDR3 region has the DNA TGTGCCAGCAGCTCCGGACAGGTCTCCTACGAGCAGTACTTC.

The genes are TRBV7-4 and TRBJ1-2; 9 bases agree with TRBD1. CDR3 length: 12 amino acids. Germline V lookup: CDR1 SGHVT, CDR2 SQSDAQ. The CDR3 nucleotides read TGTGCAAATACAGGGGGCGTAAGTGGCTACACCTTC. Translated: CANTGGVSGYTF.

J is TRBJ2-5 and V is TRBV7-2; D possibly uses TRBD1 or TRBD2 (6 bases each). This CDR3 contains 14 residues. Trimming removed 4 bases at V and 5 bases at J, with 14 bases between. The germline CDR1 and CDR2 sequences are SGHTA and FQGNSA. The CDR3 protein is CASSSTGRRETQYF. The CDR3 DNA reads TGTGCCAGCAGCTCAACAGGGAGGCGGGAGACCCAGTACTTC. Complete variable domain (other parts from reference TRBV7-2 and TRBJ2-5): GAGVSQSPSNKVTEKGKDVELRCDPISGHTALYWYRQSLGQGLEFLIYFQGNSAPDKSGLPSDRFSAERTGGSVSTLTIQRTQQEDSAVYLCASSSTGRRETQYFGPGTRLLVL.

This chain uses TRBV29-1 with TRBJ2-2, with D possibly being TRBD1 (6 bases). The CDR3 is 15 residues long. The germline gives CDR1 SQVTM, CDR2 ANQGSEA. V lost 5 bases, J lost 2 bases, and 15 bases lay in between. DNA for the CDR3: TGCAGCGTTAGGGCCGGGACAACTAACACCGGGGAGCTGTTTTTT. Translated, it gives CSVRAGTTNTGELFF.

This clonotype has just one count. Possible read error: a much larger clone is one base away. V and J are TRBV12-3 or TRBV12-4 and TRBJ2-1; 9 bases fit TRBD1. V was clipped by 5 bases and J by 13 bases; unmatched bases: 15. The CDR3 has 15 amino acids. Here the CDR3 reads CASSHSDRGTETQFF. The CDR3 DNA is TGTGCCAGCAGTCACTCGGACAGGGGAACGGAGACCCAGTTCTTC.

This clonotype was counted only a few times. The junction departs from germline at one end; a sequencing error may be responsible. The gene calls are TRBV6-6 and TRBJ2-5; D is ambiguous. Per the germline V gene, CDR1 is MNHNY and CDR2 is SVGAGI (reference sequence). CDR3 length: 13 residues. The CDR3 protein is CASSDSKGETQYF. The CDR3 nucleotides read TGTGCCAGCAGTGACTCGAAGGGAGAGACCCAGTACTTC.

The chain uses TRBV27 and TRBJ2-6; a weak D match, TRBD1 (5 bases). CDR3 length: 17 amino acids. Germline V CDR1 and CDR2: MNHEY, SMNVEV (reference sequence). Trimming took 2 bases from V and 0 from J, leaving 11 bases between them. CDR3 protein: CASSLERQSSGANVLTF. As DNA, the CDR3 is TGTGCCAGCAGTTTAGAACGACAGAGCTCTGGGGCCAACGTCCTGACTTTC. Full variable domain (rest looked up from reference TRBV27 and TRBJ2-6): EAQVTQNPRYLITVTGKKLTVTCSQNMNHEYMSWYRQDPGLGLRQIYYSMNVEVTDKGDVPEGYKVSRKEKRNFPLILESPSPNQTSLYFCASSLERQSSGANVLTFGAGSRLTVL.

This clonotype has a handful of counts. This chain links TRBV6-2 or TRBV6-3 with TRBJ2-2; D tentatively reads TRBD1 or TRBD2 (5 bases each). This CDR3 spans 15 amino acids. Germline loops: CDR1 MNHEY, CDR2 SVGEGT. Trimming removed 0 bases at V and 5 bases at J, with 10 bases between. Written as DNA, the CDR3 is TGTGCCAGCAGTTACTCGGGGGAAAGAACCGGGGAGCTGTTTTTT. Protein product: CASSYSGERTGELFF.

The V call is TRBV6-1, the J call TRBJ1-3; 7 positions agree with TRBD1. Germline V CDR1 and CDR2: MNHNS, SASEGT. The CDR3 has 11 amino acids. Here the CDR3 DNA reads TGTGTCACAGGGGCTGGAAACACCATATATTTT. Encoded protein: CVTGAGNTIYF.

This clonotype has a handful of counts. The chain employs TRBV27 and TRBJ2-7, with 8 bases lining up with TRBD1. Unmatched junction bases numbered 6, after V lost 4 bases and J lost 4 bases. Germline lookup yields CDR1 MNHEY and CDR2 SMNVEV (reference sequence). This CDR3 comprises 14 residues. The CDR3 region has the DNA TGTGCCAGCAGTTCCGCCGGGACAGGTTACGAGCAGTACTTC. Protein product: CASSSAGTGYEQYF.

The V and J genes are TRBV9 and TRBJ2-7; the D is unclear. The ends were cut back, 0 bases at V and 4 bases at J, with 8 bases in the middle. The CDR3 contains 13 residues. Germline values: CDR1 SGDLS, CDR2 YYNGEE. The CDR3 loop reads CASSVGPEYEQYF. The DNA for the CDR3 is TGTGCCAGCAGCGTAGGCCCGGAATACGAGCAGTACTTC.

The rearrangement joins TRBV7-9 to TRBJ1-2, with D possibly being TRBD1 (6 bases). Germline-derived CDR1 and CDR2 are SEHNR and FQNEAQ (reference sequence). The CDR3 consists of 15 residues. Trimming stripped 7 bases from V and 8 bases from J, with 23 bases between. DNA for the CDR3: TGTGCCAGCACCAATTCCGACCGGGGGGCGTACGGCTACACCTTC. Encoded protein: CASTNSDRGAYGYTF.

The chain is built from TRBV11-2 and TRBJ1-6; D is perhaps TRBD1 (6 bases). The germline V gene has CDR1 SGHAT and CDR2 FQNNGV. V was pared by 8 bases and J by 1 base, with 15 bases between. This CDR3 contains 16 residues. CDR3 sequence (DNA): TGTGCCAGCCGAACTCTACAGGGATCCTATAATTCACCCCTCCACTTT. This encodes CASRTLQGSYNSPLHF. The variable domain in full, with the rest retrieved from reference TRBV11-2 and TRBJ1-6, is EAGVAQSPRYKIIEKRQSVAFWCNPISGHATLYWYQQILGQGPKLLIQFQNNGVVDDSQLPKDRFSAERLKGVDSTLKIQPAKLEDSAVYLCASRTLQGSYNSPLHFGNGTRLTVT.

In this sample, this clonotype turned up a few times. The genes are TRBV20-1 and TRBJ2-1; D ambiguous. V was trimmed by 3 bases and J by 4 bases, leaving 16 bases between them. Per germline, CDR1 DFQATT and CDR2 SNEGSKA (reference sequence). There are 15 residues in the CDR3. The CDR3 DNA follows: TGCAGTGCTAGGCTACATTTGGATTTTTACAATGAGCAGTTCTTC. It encodes CSARLHLDFYNEQFF.

The chain links TRBV29-1 to TRBJ2-2; 9 bases map to TRBD2. Unmatched junction bases numbered 6, after V lost 4 bases and J lost 6 bases. The CDR3 totals 14 residues. Germline CDR1 reads SQVTM; CDR2 reads ANQGSEA. This CDR3 reads CSVGAGGPSGELFF. Here the CDR3 DNA reads TGCAGCGTTGGGGCGGGAGGGCCATCCGGGGAGCTGTTTTTT.

This clonotype was counted many times. V usage is TRBV6-5 and J usage is TRBJ2-7, with 7 bases matching TRBD1. Germline trimming cut 2 bases from V and 3 bases from J; bases unmatched to any gene: 4. This CDR3 region has 14 residues. From germline, CDR1 is MNHEY and CDR2 SVGAGI. The CDR3 spells CASSYTGVSYEQYF. CDR3 sequence (DNA): TGTGCCAGCAGTTACACAGGGGTAAGCTACGAGCAGTACTTC.